A single sample is the source of the 5 T cell receptor beta chains below, sequenced in a study of T cell responses to AZD1222 COVID-19 vaccine. Only in-frame clones appear in the TCRdb table, and some are missing; sequencing was by immunoSEQ multiplex PCR. The sample contains about 130,000 clones, over 75% of which appear only once. Material: peripheral blood, obtained on day 0 of AZD1222 vaccination. These receptors were taken from an adult in good health.

The J gene is TRBJ2-3, the V gene TRBV7-6; weak D call: TRBD2 (5 bases). The CDR3 is made up of 15 amino acids. Per the germline V gene, CDR1 is SGHVS and CDR2 is FNYEAQ. Trimming cost V 2 bases and J 0 bases, with 9 bases left between them. This CDR3 reads CASSLKAESTDTQYF. The CDR3 DNA is TGTGCCAGCAGCTTAAAAGCGGAGAGCACAGATACGCAGTATTTT.

The rearrangement joins TRBV4-3 to TRBJ2-1; 8 positions match TRBD2. This CDR3 region has 18 residues. V lost 0 bases and J lost 8; bases outside the gene matches: 15. From germline, CDR1 is LGHNA and CDR2 YSLEER. CDR3 sequence reads: CASSQDGLGRGGLYEQFF. Here the CDR3 DNA reads TGCGCCAGCAGCCAAGACGGGTTGGGTCGCGGGGGGCTTTATGAGCAGTTCTTC.

In DNA, the CDR3 is TGTGCCAGCAGCGTAGGCACAGATACGCAGTATTTT. Translation: CASSVGTDTQYF. This sequence joins TRBV9 and TRBJ2-3; no clear D. This CDR3 is built from 12 residues. Germline V gives CDR1 SGDLS, CDR2 YYNGEE. Trimming shortened V by 0 bases and J by 1 base, and 0 bases separated the two germline ends.

CDR3 residues: CASSFSSYYEQYF. Written as DNA, the CDR3 is TGTGCCAGCAGTTTCAGTAGCTACTACGAGCAGTACTTC. The chain recombines TRBV6-2 or TRBV6-3 with TRBJ2-7; no definite D call. Between the trimmed V and J ends, which lost 4 bases and 3 bases, there was a span of 10 bases. Germline V gene lookup returns CDR1 MNHEY and CDR2 SVGEGT. The CDR3 loop spans 13 amino acids.

This chain joins TRBV5-1 and TRBJ1-5; D is perhaps TRBD1 (6 bases). CDR3 size: 15 residues. Germline lookup yields CDR1 SGHRS and CDR2 YFSETQ. V lost 0 bases and J 4 bases, leaving 11 bases between the germline ends. In DNA, the CDR3 is TGCGCCAGCAGCTTGGATGGACAGCCAAATCAGCCCCAGCATTTT. Translation gives CASSLDGQPNQPQHF.